Below are 29 T cell receptor beta chains sequenced from a single sample in a study of shared clonotypes between healthy human individuals. Profiling relied on immunoSEQ multiplex PCR, and the TCRdb table lists in-frame clones only, not all of them. The sample records some 1.5 million clones, roughly 96% being singletons. The sequencing input was naive CD4+ T cells sorted from blood. Subset of the sample: CD45RA+ positively selected. The receptors shown here come from a man aged 25 to 40 in good health.

The chain has TRBV19 and TRBJ1-2, with D unresolved. This CDR3 has 13 amino acids. Germline CDR1 reads LNHDA; CDR2 reads SQIVND (reference sequence). Trimming removed 7 bases at V and 7 bases at J, with 16 bases between. CDR3 in DNA: TGTGCCAGTACCCTCGGAGGGATGAGTGGCTACACCTTC. Translation gives CASTLGGMSGYTF.

For this clone: At the DNA level, this CDR3 is encoded by other sequences in the same sample as well. The chain carries TRBV5-1 and TRBJ2-7; D tentatively fits TRBD1 or TRBD2 (5 bases each). The V gene lost 0 bases and the J gene lost 0 bases, with 10 bases spanning the gap. The CDR3 consists of 15 residues. Looked up from germline, CDR1 is SGHRS and CDR2 is YFSETQ. CDR3 bases: TGCGCCAGCAGCTTGGTCGGGACCAGCTCCTACGAGCAGTACTTC. Amino acid sequence: CASSLVGTSSYEQYF. The whole variable domain, remainder taken from reference TRBV5-1 and TRBJ2-7, is KAGVTQTPRYLIKTRGQQVTLSCSPISGHRSVSWYQQTPGQGLQFLFEYFSETQRNKGNFPGRFSGRQFSNSRSEMNVSTLELGDSALYLCASSLVGTSSYEQYFGPGTRLTVT.

This clone was picked up one time. V is TRBV18 and J is TRBJ2-7; D is unresolved. The CDR3 is 16 residues long. From germline, CDR1 is KGHSH and CDR2 LQKENI. Trimming removed 1 base from V and 3 bases from J, with 16 bases in between. CDR3 bases: TGTGCCAGCTCACCACGGAGTAACAGCTATTACTACGAGCAGTACTTC. Encoded protein: CASSPRSNSYYYEQYF.

The chain recombines TRBV7-6 with TRBJ2-7; 8 bases are a match to TRBD1. Germline loops: CDR1 SGHVS, CDR2 FNYEAQ. The CDR3 is 15 amino acids. V was clipped by 0 bases and J by 3 bases; unmatched bases: 4. In DNA, the CDR3 is TGTGCCAGCAGCTTAGCAGGGACAGGAGGCTACGAGCAGTACTTC. Translating it yields CASSLAGTGGYEQYF.

V usage is TRBV4-1 and J usage is TRBJ2-5; D is uncertain. This CDR3 is built from 16 residues. Germline V CDR1 and CDR2: MGHRA, YSYEKL. The V end was cut by 0 bases, the J end by 2 bases, with 13 bases between. The CDR3 sequence: CASSQDGRAGQETQYF. In DNA, the CDR3 is TGCGCCAGCAGCCAAGATGGAAGGGCAGGACAAGAGACCCAGTACTTC.

The rearrangement links TRBV9 to TRBJ2-7, with 8 bases identical to TRBD2. The CDR3 is 14 amino acids. Germline CDR1 and CDR2: SGDLS and YYNGEE. With V trimmed by 3 bases and J by 4 bases, 6 bases remained unmatched. The CDR3 sequence: CASSESGSTYEQYF. The CDR3 DNA reads as TGTGCCAGCAGCGAAAGCGGGAGCACGTACGAGCAGTACTTC.

Concerning this clone: A read error may account for a junction end that differs from germline. J is TRBJ2-7 and V is TRBV7-9; 7 bases match TRBD1. Germline values: CDR1 SEHNR, CDR2 FQNEAQ (reference sequence). This CDR3 comprises 14 residues. The DNA for the CDR3 is TGTGCCTGCAGATACAGGGGATTTGCCTACGAGCAGTACTTC. Protein product: CACRYRGFAYEQYF.

The V and J genes are TRBV11-2 and TRBJ2-1, with D possibly being TRBD2 (6 bases). In germline, CDR1 is SGHAT, CDR2 FQNNGV. V was cut by 2 bases and J by 0 bases, with 11 bases left in between. The CDR3 has 16 amino acids. This CDR3 reads CASSLFGRRSYNEQFF. As DNA, the CDR3 is TGTGCCAGCAGCTTATTTGGGAGGCGCTCCTACAATGAGCAGTTCTTC.

The chain links TRBV5-1 to TRBJ2-1, with TRBD2 matching 10 bases. With V trimmed by 0 bases and J by 3 bases, 3 bases remained unmatched. CDR1 and CDR2 (germline): SGHRS, YFSETQ. The CDR3 runs 16 residues. CDR3 sequence: CASSLGLAGHYNEQFF. The DNA of the CDR3 is TGCGCCAGCAGCTTGGGACTAGCGGGCCACTACAATGAGCAGTTCTTC.

This chain uses TRBV5-4 with TRBJ2-1; 8 nucleotides line up with TRBD2. Germline V gene sequence: CDR1 SGHNT, CDR2 YYREEE (reference sequence). CDR3 length: 16 amino acids. After removal of 4 bases from V and 7 bases from J, the junction contained 13 bases not matched to a gene. The CDR3 DNA reads TGTGCCAGCAGCGCCGGCGGTAGCGGGATCCATAATGAGCAGTTCTTC. It codes for CASSAGGSGIHNEQFF.

V is TRBV2 and J is TRBJ1-1; tentatively, D is TRBD1 (5 bases). V lost 8 bases and J 3 bases, leaving 13 bases between the germline ends. CDR3 size: 13 residues. In germline, CDR1 is SNHLY, CDR2 FYNNEI. The CDR3 reads CASGRQHYTEAFF. The CDR3 DNA follows: TGTGCCAGCGGACGACAGCATTACACTGAAGCTTTCTTT.

The chain links TRBV27 to TRBJ2-3, with 12 bases aligning to TRBD2. Germline values: CDR1 MNHEY, CDR2 SMNVEV (reference sequence). This CDR3 comprises 16 residues. The trim removed 7 bases at V and 2 bases at J, leaving 7 bases unmatched. CDR3 protein: CASKLRLAGDTDTQYF. The CDR3 bases are TGTGCCAGCAAGCTTAGACTAGCGGGAGACACAGATACGCAGTATTTT.

The genes are TRBV9 and TRBJ1-5; D is perhaps TRBD1 (6 bases). V was shortened by 0 bases and J by 2 bases, with 12 bases between the two germline ends. Per the germline V gene, CDR1 is SGDLS and CDR2 is YYNGEE. The CDR3 covers 16 residues. CDR3 amino acids: CASSVDPGGGNQPQHF. The CDR3 region has the DNA TGTGCCAGCAGCGTAGACCCGGGGGGCGGCAATCAGCCCCAGCATTTT.

This chain connects TRBV15 to TRBJ2-2; no reliable D call. The CDR3 has 12 residues. Trimming took off 3 bases at V and 5 bases at J, with 4 bases between the two ends. Germline V gene lookup returns CDR1 LNHNV and CDR2 YYDKDF (reference sequence). The CDR3 region is CATSSNTGELFF. Here the CDR3 DNA reads TGTGCCACCAGCAGCAATACCGGGGAGCTGTTTTTT.

This rearrangement joins TRBV7-2 to TRBJ1-2, with 10 nucleotides matching TRBD1. This CDR3 has 15 amino acids. Germline-derived CDR1 and CDR2 are SGHTA and FQGNSA. V lost 2 bases and J lost 9; bases outside the gene matches: 9. In DNA form, the CDR3 reads TGTGCCAGCAGCTTACCTCCGGGACAGGGGTATCGCTACACCTTC. Encoded protein: CASSLPPGQGYRYTF.

The rearrangement links TRBV25-1 to TRBJ2-5; no definite D call. CDR3 size: 17 residues. V was shortened by 4 bases and J by 2 bases, with 20 bases between the two germline ends. CDR1 is MGHDK, CDR2 SYGVNS, per germline. Here the CDR3 reads CASSAQTTPVGQETQYF. CDR3 nucleotides: TGTGCCAGCAGTGCCCAGACAACCCCAGTGGGGCAAGAGACCCAGTACTTC.

The chain uses TRBV6-1 and TRBJ1-4, with D unclear. Trimming left V 1 base short and J 7 bases short, with 7 bases between. CDR1 and CDR2 (germline): MNHNS, SASEGT. CDR3 length: 13 amino acids. The CDR3 region is CASSEGRLEKLFF. DNA of the CDR3: TGTGCCAGCAGTGAAGGTCGTCTTGAAAAACTGTTTTTT.

This chain connects TRBV7-2 to TRBJ2-4; the D gene is possibly TRBD1 (6 bases). V was trimmed by 0 bases and J by 2 bases, leaving 14 bases between them. The CDR3 extends over 17 amino acids. Germline V gene sequence: CDR1 SGHTA, CDR2 FQGNSA. The CDR3 nucleotides read TGTGCCAGCAGCTTAGCGGGACACCAGGGGACCAAAAACATTCAGTACTTC. Protein sequence: CASSLAGHQGTKNIQYF.

The chain recombines TRBV12-5 with TRBJ2-1; 12 bases match TRBD2. V was clipped by 6 bases and J by 3 bases; unmatched bases: 9. CDR3 length: 17 residues. Germline assignment: CDR1 LGHNT and CDR2 FRNRAP. CDR3: CASGIMRTSGDYNEQFF. In nucleotides, the CDR3 is TGTGCTAGTGGCATCATGCGGACTAGCGGGGACTACAATGAGCAGTTCTTC. The full variable domain, its missing parts supplied by reference TRBV12-5 and TRBJ2-1, is DARVTQTPRHKVTEMGQEVTMRCQPILGHNTVFWYRQTMMQGLELLAYFRNRAPLDDSGMPKDRFSAEMPDATLATLKIQPSEPRDSAVYFCASGIMRTSGDYNEQFFGPGTRLTVL.

The CDR3 spells CASSFARQGISYEQYF. The CDR3 nucleotides read TGCGCCAGCAGCTTCGCTAGACAGGGGATATCCTACGAGCAGTACTTC. V is TRBV5-1 and J is TRBJ2-7, with 8 bases that match TRBD1. Germline V gives CDR1 SGHRS, CDR2 YFSETQ. The trim removed 2 bases at V and 1 base at J, leaving 8 bases unmatched. The CDR3 is 16 amino acids.

The chain has TRBV15 and TRBJ2-5; TRBD1 might be the D (7 bases). Trimming pared 5 bases from V and 7 bases from J, leaving 17 bases between. The CDR3 has 14 residues. CDR1 is LNHNV and CDR2 is YYDKDF in the germline V gene (reference sequence). CDR3 nucleotide sequence: TGTGCCACCAGCTACCAGGGGGGATCCGGGACCCAGTACTTC. This codes for CATSYQGGSGTQYF.

The V and J genes are TRBV7-2 and TRBJ1-5; possibly TRBD1 for D (6 bases). Trimming took 4 bases from V and 8 from J, leaving 18 bases between them. CDR1 SGHTA and CDR2 FQGNSA come from the germline V gene. This CDR3 is 15 amino acids long. The CDR3 region is CASSSGQPGVKPQHF. CDR3 nucleotides: TGTGCCAGCAGCTCAGGACAGCCGGGGGTGAAGCCCCAGCATTTT.

This chain links TRBV28 with TRBJ1-5; D ambiguous. CDR3 length: 16 amino acids. Between the trimmed V and J ends, which lost 8 bases and 2 bases, there was a span of 19 bases. Germline V gene data show CDR1 as MDHEN and CDR2 as SYDVKM. The chain's CDR3 is CASSEITGLGNQPQHF. As DNA, the CDR3 is TGTGCCAGCTCCGAAATAACGGGGTTGGGCAATCAGCCCCAGCATTTT.

CDR3 protein: CASSLLQGRDGYTF. The DNA of the CDR3 is TGTGCCAGCAGCTTACTACAGGGACGTGATGGCTACACCTTC. V and J are TRBV7-8 and TRBJ1-2; possible D gene TRBD1, 6 bases. V lost 2 bases, J lost 6 bases, and 13 bases lay in between. Germline-derived CDR1 and CDR2 are SGHVS and FQNEAQ. This CDR3 comprises 14 residues.

This chain connects TRBV28 to TRBJ1-2; 7 positions agree with TRBD1. V was pared by 1 base and J by 5 bases, with 4 bases of the junction left unmatched. The CDR3 extends over 14 amino acids. CDR1 MDHEN and CDR2 SYDVKM come from the germline V gene. The CDR3 here is CASSLLGGQYGYTF. CDR3 coding DNA: TGTGCCAGCAGTTTATTGGGGGGACAGTATGGCTACACCTTC.

The chain combines TRBV9 with TRBJ2-5; 7 bases map to TRBD2. The ends lost 0 bases at V and 4 bases at J; junction bases unmatched: 6. The CDR3 is made up of 15 amino acids. Germline V gives CDR1 SGDLS, CDR2 YYNGEE. The CDR3, as DNA: TGTGCCAGCAGCGTAGTGGGGGAGGGCGGAGAGACCCAGTACTTC. It is translated as CASSVVGEGGETQYF.

This sequence joins TRBV30 and TRBJ2-7; 12 bases map to TRBD2. The CDR3 has 17 amino acids. V was clipped by 0 bases and J by 0 bases; unmatched bases: 6. Per germline, CDR1 GTSNPN and CDR2 SVGIG (reference sequence). CDR3 nucleotide sequence: TGTGCCTGGAGTGTGCCTAGCGGGAGGGCAAGCTCCTACGAGCAGTACTTC. It translates to CAWSVPSGRASSYEQYF.

Details on this clone: The same CDR3 also results from other DNA sequences found in this sample. The rearrangement links TRBV5-4 to TRBJ2-5; D remains unclear. Per the germline V gene, CDR1 is SGHNT and CDR2 is YYREEE (reference sequence). V was shortened by 2 bases and J by 2 bases, with 7 bases between the two germline ends. The CDR3 totals 13 residues. The CDR3 DNA sequence: TGTGCCAGCAGCTTTGGGCAGCAAGAGACCCAGTACTTC. Translated, it gives CASSFGQQETQYF.

The CDR3 DNA follows: TGTGCCAGCACGCAGGGGCTGGGTCAGCCCCAGCATTTT. It is translated as CASTQGLGQPQHF. The chain couples TRBV2 to TRBJ1-5, with a possible D match to TRBD1 (6 bases). Trimming removed 7 bases from V and 6 bases from J, with 13 bases in between. The CDR3 totals 13 residues. From germline, CDR1 is SNHLY and CDR2 FYNNEI.